A single sample is the source of the 10 T cell receptor beta chains below, sequenced in a study of regulatory T cells in long-lasting Graves disease. Time point described: persistent/refractory GD, antithyroid drugs over 5 years with positive TRAb. PBMC RNA served as the TCR library source. Combining iRepertoire HTBI primers with Arm-PCR of CDR3 regions, the authors built TCR beta libraries. One entry per CDR3 protein, called by TCRdb with MiXCR from the multiplex PCR reads. The sample comprises around 510,000 distinct CDR3 sequences, around 20% of which are singletons, and over 7.5% rests with the top ten. Material: peripheral blood mononuclear cells (PBMCs), obtained when the disease was refractory, from a patient treated with antithyroid drugs. The receptors derive from a female donor with Graves disease.

This clonotype was detected only a few times. The chain recombines TRBV5-1 with TRBJ2-2; D possibly corresponds to TRBD2 (6 bases). Germline CDR1 and CDR2: SGHRS and YFSETQ. V lost 10 bases, J lost 2 bases, and 18 bases lay in between. The CDR3 sequence is 15 residues long. Here the CDR3 DNA reads TGCGCCTCCCGTGAGGTTGCGGGAAACACCGGGGAGCTGTTTTTT. Translated, it gives CASREVAGNTGELFF.

This clonotype has more than one count but fewer than ten. DNA of the CDR3: TGTGCCAGTAGTGTAATCGGGGGCTTTGGCAATCAGCCCCAGCATTTT. The encoded protein is CASSVIGGFGNQPQHF. The V gene is TRBV19, the J gene TRBJ1-5; D may be TRBD1 (6 bases). V lost 5 bases, J lost 2 bases, and 16 bases lay in between. CDR1 and CDR2 (germline): LNHDA, SQIVND (reference sequence). The length of the CDR3 is 16 residues. The complete variable domain, with remaining parts taken from reference TRBV19 and TRBJ1-5, reads DGGITQSPKYLFRKEGQNVTLSCEQNLNHDAMYWYRQDPGQGLRLIYYSQIVNDFQKGDIAEGYSVSREKKESFPLTVTSAQKNPTAFYLCASSVIGGFGNQPQHFGDGTRLSIL.

This clonotype was found a few times. This chain links TRBV5-6 with TRBJ2-7; 9 positions match TRBD1. This CDR3 contains 16 residues. V shed 3 bases and J 9 bases; nucleotides not matched to a gene: 16. Germline values: CDR1 SGHDT, CDR2 YYEEEE. Here the CDR3 DNA reads TGTGCCAGCAGCTCGGACCCGGGACAGGGCCTACGATGGCAGTACTTC. It encodes CASSSDPGQGLRWQYF.

This clonotype has at least ten counts. The chain joins TRBV7-2 to TRBJ1-6; 11 bases agree with TRBD1. Germline V gene lookup returns CDR1 SGHTA and CDR2 FQGNSA. The CDR3 is 15 residues long. V was clipped by 5 bases and J by 7 bases; unmatched bases: 4. For the CDR3, the DNA is TGTGCCAGCAGCCAGGGGACAGGGGGAAATTCACCCCTCCACTTT. Amino acid sequence: CASSQGTGGNSPLHF.

This clonotype was seen at least ten times. The chain has TRBV27 and TRBJ2-7; 11 positions match TRBD1. CDR3 length: 16 amino acids. Per the germline V gene, CDR1 is MNHEY and CDR2 is SMNVEV (reference sequence). Trimming took 3 bases from V and 2 from J; bases not matched to a gene: 6. DNA of the CDR3: TGTGCCAGCAGTTTGGGAGCGGGACAGGGGGCCTACGAGCAGTACTTC. Protein sequence: CASSLGAGQGAYEQYF.

This clonotype was seen a few times. This chain uses TRBV9 with TRBJ2-7; TRBD2 matches at 7 bases. The length of the CDR3 is 14 residues. The germline CDR1 and CDR2 sequences are SGDLS and YYNGEE. The V and J ends lost 1 base and 6 bases, in that order; junction bases with no gene match: 7. The chain's CDR3 is CASSVYGGSSEQYF. In nucleotides, the CDR3 is TGTGCCAGCAGCGTATACGGCGGGAGTAGCGAGCAGTACTTC.

This clonotype has a count of ten or more. This rearrangement joins TRBV28 to TRBJ1-1; D gene ambiguous. CDR3 size: 14 residues. Germline assignment: CDR1 MDHEN and CDR2 SYDVKM. Trimming stripped 3 bases from V and 4 bases from J, with 12 bases between. The CDR3 DNA reads TGTGCCAGCAGTTTGGTTCTCAAGGGCACTGAAGCTTTCTTT. It is translated as CASSLVLKGTEAFF.

The V gene is TRBV29-1, the J gene TRBJ2-3, with D possibly being TRBD2 (6 bases). Trimming stripped 4 bases from V and 0 bases from J, with 11 bases between. The CDR3 consists of 14 residues. Germline V gene sequence: CDR1 SQVTM, CDR2 ANQGSEA. The CDR3 loop reads CSVALAGSTDTQYF. The CDR3, as DNA: TGCAGCGTTGCCTTGGCGGGGAGCACAGATACGCAGTATTTT.

Of note for this clonotype: A much larger clone sits a single nucleotide away, making a read error possible. The CDR3 does not close with the conserved phenylalanine or tryptophan, likely indicating a read error. This chain uses TRBV2 with TRBJ1-1; D is unresolved. CDR3 size: 12 residues. The V end lost 6 bases, the J end lost 3 bases, and 8 bases lay between the germline ends. Looked up from germline, CDR1 is SNHLY and CDR2 is FYNNEI. The CDR3 coding sequence is TGTGCCAGCAGCGAGCAGGACACTGAAGCTTTCCTT. Translating gives CASSEQDTEAFL.

The chain links TRBV5-6 to TRBJ2-7; 7 nucleotides match TRBD1. J was trimmed by 6 bases and V by 6 bases; bases with no gene match: 3. Germline loops: CDR1 SGHDT, CDR2 YYEEEE. The CDR3 sequence is 11 residues long. CDR3 nucleotide sequence: TGTGCCAGCAACCACAGGGGCGAGCAGTACTTC. It encodes CASNHRGEQYF.